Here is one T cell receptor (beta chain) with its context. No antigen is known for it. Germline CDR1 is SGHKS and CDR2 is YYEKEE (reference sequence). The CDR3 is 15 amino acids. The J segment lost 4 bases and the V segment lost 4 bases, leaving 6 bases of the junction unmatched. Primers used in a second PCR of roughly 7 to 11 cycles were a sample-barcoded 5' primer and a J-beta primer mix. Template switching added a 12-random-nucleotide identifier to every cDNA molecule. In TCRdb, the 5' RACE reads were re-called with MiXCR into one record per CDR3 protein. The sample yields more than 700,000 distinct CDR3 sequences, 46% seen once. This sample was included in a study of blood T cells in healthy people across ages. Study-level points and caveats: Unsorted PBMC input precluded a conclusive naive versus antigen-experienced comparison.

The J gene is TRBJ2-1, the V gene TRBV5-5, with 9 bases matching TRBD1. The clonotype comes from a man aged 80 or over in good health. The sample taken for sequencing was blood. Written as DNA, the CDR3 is TGTGCCAGCAGCCGGGGACAGGGAAGATACAATGAGCAGTTCTTC. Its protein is CASSRGQGRYNEQFF. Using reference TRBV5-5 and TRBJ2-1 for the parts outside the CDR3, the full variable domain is DAGVTQSPTHLIKTRGQQVTLRCSPISGHKSVSWYQQVLGQGPQFIFQYYEKEERGRGNFPDRFSARQFPNYSSELNVNALLLGDSALYLCASSRGQGRYNEQFFGPGTRLTVL.